These 14 T cell receptor beta chains originate from one sample sequenced in a study of T cells in Graves' hyperthyroidism and ophthalmopathy. Authors of the study amplified TCR beta CDR3 regions from RNA transcripts. The HTBI primer set was used in a first-round RT-PCR of the TCR CDR3. In TCRdb, the multiplex PCR reads were re-called with MiXCR into one record per CDR3 protein. The table includes about 690,000 distinct CDR3 sequences, around a sixth detected once. Input material: blood. The receptor set was obtained from a man between 50 and 59 years old with Graves' hyperthyroidism.

The chain employs TRBV28 and TRBJ2-7; maybe TRBD2 (6 bases). Between the trimmed V and J ends, which lost 3 bases and 2 bases, there was a span of 11 bases. The CDR3 length is 14 residues. Germline V gene data show CDR1 as MDHEN and CDR2 as SYDVKM. CDR3 sequence reads: CASSFSGGTYEQYF. The CDR3 DNA follows: TGTGCCAGCAGTTTTTCTGGCGGGACCTACGAGCAGTACTTC.

This clonotype was observed a handful of times. The chain has TRBV19 and TRBJ2-1; 16 nucleotides align to TRBD2. The CDR3 contains 16 residues. From germline, CDR1 is LNHDA and CDR2 SQIVND (reference sequence). J lost 6 bases, V lost 5 bases, and 4 bases had no gene match. The CDR3 coding sequence is TGTGCCAGTAGTGATGGGACTAGCGGGGGGGGCAATGAGCAGTTCTTC. Translating gives CASSDGTSGGGNEQFF.

This chain joins TRBV20-1 and TRBJ1-5; 7 bases fit TRBD1. The CDR3 is 14 amino acids. After removal of 0 bases from V and 6 bases from J, the junction contained 5 bases not matched to a gene. Looked up from germline, CDR1 is DFQATT and CDR2 is SNEGSKA (reference sequence). The CDR3 reads CSAREVTGTQPQHF. In DNA form, the CDR3 reads TGCAGTGCTAGAGAGGTGACAGGGACTCAGCCCCAGCATTTT.

This clonotype was picked up many times. The chain uses TRBV7-2 and TRBJ2-7; 16 bases align to TRBD2. Per germline, CDR1 SGHTA and CDR2 FQGNSA. The V gene end was trimmed by 5 bases and the J gene end by 3 bases; junction bases not matched to a gene: 16. This CDR3 contains 20 residues. The DNA for the CDR3 is TGTGCCAGCAGCCCGACTCCGGGACTAGCGGGAGGGCCTCAAGGCTACGAGCAGTACTTC. It encodes CASSPTPGLAGGPQGYEQYF.

This clonotype was recorded at least ten times. Written as DNA, the CDR3 is TGTGCCAGTAGGAAGGCGGACAGCTACGAGCAGTACTTC. This codes for CASRKADSYEQYF. The chain couples TRBV19 to TRBJ2-7; the D gene is possibly TRBD1 (6 bases). The CDR3 is made up of 13 amino acids. Trimming left V 6 bases short and J 3 bases short, with 12 bases between. CDR1 and CDR2 from the germline V gene are LNHDA and SQIVND (reference sequence).

This clonotype appeared a few times. This sequence joins TRBV7-9 and TRBJ1-1; D gene unclear. V was trimmed by 3 bases and J by 1 base, leaving 12 bases between them. This CDR3 has 15 residues. CDR1 SEHNR and CDR2 FQNEAQ come from the germline V gene (reference sequence). The CDR3 is CASSFTGPENTEAFF. As DNA, the CDR3 is TGTGCCAGCAGCTTTACTGGTCCAGAGAACACTGAAGCTTTCTTT. The complete variable domain, with remaining parts taken from reference TRBV7-9 and TRBJ1-1, reads DTGVSQNPRHKITKRGQNVTFRCDPISEHNRLYWYRQTLGQGPEFLTYFQNEAQLEKSRLLSDRFSAERPKGSFSTLEIQRTEQGDSAMYLCASSFTGPENTEAFFGQGTRLTVV.

This clonotype showed up many times. The rearrangement uses TRBV27 and TRBJ1-4; D is undetermined. The CDR3 is made up of 15 amino acids. V lost 5 bases, J lost 7 bases, and 17 bases lay in between. Looked up from germline, CDR1 is MNHEY and CDR2 is SMNVEV (reference sequence). The CDR3 is CASSLRGSGAEKLFF. The CDR3 region has the DNA TGTGCCAGCAGTCTACGGGGTAGTGGTGCTGAAAAACTGTTTTTT.

In this sample, this clonotype turned up many times. The rearrangement uses TRBV7-2 and TRBJ2-1; D unclear. This CDR3 spans 12 amino acids. Looked up from germline, CDR1 is SGHTA and CDR2 is FQGNSA. V gave up 1 base and J gave up 9 bases, with 7 bases separating them. In DNA form, the CDR3 reads TGTGCCAGCAGCTTAGGGAGAGGTGAGCAGTTCTTC. It is translated as CASSLGRGEQFF.

This clonotype was recorded a few times. This rearrangement joins TRBV6-1 to TRBJ2-6, with no clear D. The V gene lost 5 bases and the J gene lost 2 bases, with 10 bases spanning the gap. The CDR3 contains 15 residues. Germline V lookup: CDR1 MNHNS, CDR2 SASEGT. CDR3 coding DNA: TGTGCCAGCAGTCTAGGCCTCCCTGGGGCCAACGTCCTGACTTTC. As protein: CASSLGLPGANVLTF.

This clonotype was counted a few times. This chain links TRBV3-1 with TRBJ2-7; D could derive from TRBD1 or TRBD2 (5 bases each). The germline V and J ends were trimmed by 1 base and 3 bases, with 16 bases remaining between them. The CDR3 totals 16 residues. CDR1 and CDR2 (germline): LGHDT, YNNKEL (reference sequence). CDR3 amino acids: CASSQAATGTLYEQYF. The DNA of the CDR3 is TGTGCCAGCAGCCAAGCCGCAACGGGGACCCTCTACGAGCAGTACTTC.

This clonotype showed up many times. The V call is TRBV10-3, the J call TRBJ1-2, with D uncertain. The germline V and J ends were trimmed by 2 bases and 6 bases, with 16 bases remaining between them. The V gene's germline CDR1 is ENHRY and CDR2 SYGVKD. CDR3 length equals 15 residues. Here the CDR3 reads CAISEEAQPTDGYTF. Here the CDR3 DNA reads TGTGCCATCAGTGAGGAGGCACAACCCACAGATGGCTACACCTTC.

This clonotype was counted ten times or more. CDR3 protein: CASASPMRQGPNYGYTF. CDR3 bases: TGTGCCAGCGCCTCGCCCATGCGACAGGGCCCCAACTATGGCTACACCTTC. The chain is built from TRBV27 and TRBJ1-2, with 7 bases fitting TRBD1. V gave up 8 bases and J gave up 2 bases; unmatched junction bases: 17. CDR3 length: 17 residues. The V gene's germline CDR1 is MNHEY and CDR2 SMNVEV (reference sequence).

This clonotype was counted many times. This rearrangement joins TRBV20-1 to TRBJ2-1; D possibly uses TRBD1 or TRBD2 (5 bases each). Between the trimmed V and J ends, which lost 5 bases and 11 bases, there was a span of 19 bases. The CDR3 is 13 amino acids. CDR1 and CDR2 from the germline V gene are DFQATT and SNEGSKA (reference sequence). DNA for the CDR3: TGCAGTGCTGACCTAACCGGGACCAAGCAGCAGTTCTTC. Translated, it gives CSADLTGTKQQFF.

This clonotype was recorded many times. CDR3 sequence: CASMGDSNTGELFF. The CDR3 bases are TGTGCCAGCATGGGGGACAGTAACACCGGGGAGCTGTTTTTT. V gene TRBV2 combines with J gene TRBJ2-2; 7 bases match TRBD1. There are 14 residues in the CDR3. V shed 7 bases and J 2 bases; nucleotides not matched to a gene: 4. Germline CDR1 and CDR2: SNHLY and FYNNEI.